This TCR beta chain was documented in a study of blood T cell repertoires in COVID-19. About the study: Specimens from acute and convalescent COVID-19 originated in the United States, Italy and Spain. Sources were T cells, B-cell-depleted T cells, or PBMCs; the material itself was cDNA or gDNA.

Authors' analysis steps: Reference gene primer amplification gave estimated nucleated cell counts. This table comes from immunoSEQ multiplex PCR, and its TCRdb copy is limited to in-frame clones, with some not included. That table furnishes V, J and clone size, whereas the DNA furnished D and trimming. This table holds over 130,000 clones, 75% to 90% found once. Losses at the gene ends were 6 bases for V and 3 bases for J; bases not matched to a gene: 9. The germline V gene encodes CDR1 KGHSH and CDR2 LQKENI. This CDR3 is 16 amino acids long. This clonotype was obtained from a woman aged 55-70 years with active or convalescent COVID-19. The V gene is TRBV18, the J gene TRBJ1-1; 11 bases agree with TRBD1. Material: peripheral blood. CDR3 coding DNA: TGTGCCAGCTCCCAGCTATGGACAGGGGGCTACACTGAAGCTTTCTTT. Its translation: CASSQLWTGGYTEAFF.